The source of this TCR beta chain is a study of T-cell reconstitution after alpha-beta-depleted transplantation in children. Study-level findings and limits: Among T cells one year after transplant, newly produced cells accounted for most counts and diversity. It was reported that alpha-beta T cells came from several hundred expanded graft clones (about two months after transplant).

Germline V gives CDR1 KGHSH, CDR2 LQKENI. This CDR3 spans 14 amino acids. Trimming stripped 3 bases from V and 2 bases from J, with 10 bases between. This clonotype turned up a few times. What it binds is unknown. A library of TCRbeta sequences, prepared with unique molecular identifiers, was generated. One entry per CDR3 protein results from TCRdb running MiXCR on the PCR reads. The data contain 550,000 to 600,000 distinct CDR3 sequences, under 25% of them singletons. This sequence was found in a boy in the first two years of life who had a stem cell transplant for acute myeloid leukemia, so the T cells may come from the graft donor. The specimen comprised PBMCs, mostly from graft donor cells, sampled 360 days after TCRalphabeta/CD19-depleted stem cell transplant. V and J are TRBV18 and TRBJ1-2; D is undetermined. CDR3 region: CASSPFEHNYGYTF. CDR3 DNA sequence: TGTGCCAGCTCACCGTTCGAACACAACTATGGCTACACCTTC.